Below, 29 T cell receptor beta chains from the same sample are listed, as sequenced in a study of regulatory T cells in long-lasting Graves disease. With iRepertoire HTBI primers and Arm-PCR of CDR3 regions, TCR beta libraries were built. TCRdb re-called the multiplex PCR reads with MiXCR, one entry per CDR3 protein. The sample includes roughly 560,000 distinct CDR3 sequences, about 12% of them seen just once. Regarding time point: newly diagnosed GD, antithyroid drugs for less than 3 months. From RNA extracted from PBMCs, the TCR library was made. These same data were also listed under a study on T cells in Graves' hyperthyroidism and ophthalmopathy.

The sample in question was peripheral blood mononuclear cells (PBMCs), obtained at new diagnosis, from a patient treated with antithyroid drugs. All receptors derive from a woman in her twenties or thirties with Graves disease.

CDR3 sequence (DNA): TGTGCCAGCACTCCCTTGGGAGTAAGCTCCTACGAGCAGTACTTC. This sequence encodes CASTPLGVSSYEQYF. J is TRBJ2-7 and V is TRBV28, with D maybe TRBD2 (5 bases). The length of the CDR3 is 15 residues. Germline lookup yields CDR1 MDHEN and CDR2 SYDVKM. Trimming stripped 7 bases from V and 0 bases from J, with 16 bases between.

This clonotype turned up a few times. The CDR3: CASHFEGDDTRHTDTQYF. CDR3 nucleotide sequence: TGCGCCAGCCATTTTGAAGGGGACGACACCCGACACACAGATACGCAGTATTTT. The gene calls are TRBV10-1 and TRBJ2-3; D is tentatively TRBD1 or TRBD2 (5 bases each). Germline V gene lookup returns CDR1 WNHNN and CDR2 SYGVQD (reference sequence). This CDR3 spans 18 amino acids. Trimming removed 8 bases at V and 2 bases at J, with 26 bases between.

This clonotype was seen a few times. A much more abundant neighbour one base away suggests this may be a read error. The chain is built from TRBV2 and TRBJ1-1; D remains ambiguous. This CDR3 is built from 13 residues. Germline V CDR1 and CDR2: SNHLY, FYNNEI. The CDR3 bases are TGTGCCAGCACCCAAGGCCCTAACACTGAAGCTCTCTTT. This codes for CASTQGPNTEALF.

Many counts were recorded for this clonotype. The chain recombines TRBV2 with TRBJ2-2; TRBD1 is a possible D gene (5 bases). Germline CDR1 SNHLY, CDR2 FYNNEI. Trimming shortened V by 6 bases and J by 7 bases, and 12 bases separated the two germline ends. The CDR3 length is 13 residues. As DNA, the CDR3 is TGTGCCAGCAGGGGGCTCCCTGGCGGGGAGCTGTTTTTT. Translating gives CASRGLPGGELFF.

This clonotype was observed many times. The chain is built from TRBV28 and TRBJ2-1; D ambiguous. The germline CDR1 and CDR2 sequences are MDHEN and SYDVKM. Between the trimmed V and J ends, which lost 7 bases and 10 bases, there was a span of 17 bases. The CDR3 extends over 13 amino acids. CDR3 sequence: CASIGGLQGEQFF. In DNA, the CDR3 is TGTGCCAGCATCGGCGGCCTTCAAGGCGAGCAGTTCTTC.

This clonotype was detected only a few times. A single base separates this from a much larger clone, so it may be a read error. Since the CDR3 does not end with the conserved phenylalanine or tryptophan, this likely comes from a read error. In nucleotides, the CDR3 is TGTGCCAGCAGTGAAGATTGGGCCCGTGAAGAGCAGTTCCTC. Translated, it gives CASSEDWAREEQFL. J is TRBJ2-1 and V is TRBV2; D is undetermined. Germline-derived CDR1 and CDR2 are SNHLY and FYNNEI. Trimming took 1 base from V and 10 from J, leaving 14 bases between them. The CDR3 runs 14 residues.

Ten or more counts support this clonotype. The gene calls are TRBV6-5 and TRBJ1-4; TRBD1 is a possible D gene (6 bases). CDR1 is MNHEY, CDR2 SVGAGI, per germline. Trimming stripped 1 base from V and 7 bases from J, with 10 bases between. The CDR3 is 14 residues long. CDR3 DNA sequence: TGTGCCAGCAGTTACTGGACAGAGACTGAAAAACTGTTTTTT. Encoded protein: CASSYWTETEKLFF.

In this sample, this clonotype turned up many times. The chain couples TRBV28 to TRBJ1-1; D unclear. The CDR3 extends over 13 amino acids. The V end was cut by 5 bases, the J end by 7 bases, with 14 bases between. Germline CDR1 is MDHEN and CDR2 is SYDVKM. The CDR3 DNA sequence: TGTGCCAGCAGTCGGACCGACCGCTTTGAAGCTTTCTTT. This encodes CASSRTDRFEAFF.

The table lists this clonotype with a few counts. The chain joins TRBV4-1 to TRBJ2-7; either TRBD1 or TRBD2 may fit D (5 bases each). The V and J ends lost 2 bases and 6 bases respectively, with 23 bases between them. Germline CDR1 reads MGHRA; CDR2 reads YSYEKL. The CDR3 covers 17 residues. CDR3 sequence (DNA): TGCGCCAGCAGCCAAACGGGATGGGGGTCGGATAGGGGCGAGCAGTACTTC. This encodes CASSQTGWGSDRGEQYF.

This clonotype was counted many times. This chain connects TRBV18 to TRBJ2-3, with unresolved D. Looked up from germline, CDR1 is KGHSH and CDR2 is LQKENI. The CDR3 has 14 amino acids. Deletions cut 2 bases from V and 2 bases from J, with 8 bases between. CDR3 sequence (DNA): TGTGCCAGCTCACCAGGGCCTATCACAGATACGCAGTATTTT. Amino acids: CASSPGPITDTQYF.

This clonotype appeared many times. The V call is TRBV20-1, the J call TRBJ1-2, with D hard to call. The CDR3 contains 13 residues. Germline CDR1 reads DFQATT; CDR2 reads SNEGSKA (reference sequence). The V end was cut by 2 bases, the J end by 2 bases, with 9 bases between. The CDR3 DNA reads TGCAGTGCTAGACGGAACAGAAACTATGGCTACACCTTC. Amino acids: CSARRNRNYGYTF.

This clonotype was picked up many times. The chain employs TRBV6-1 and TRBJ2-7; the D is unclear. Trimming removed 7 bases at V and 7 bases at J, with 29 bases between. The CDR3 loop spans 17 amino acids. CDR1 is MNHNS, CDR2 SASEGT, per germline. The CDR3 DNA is TGTGCCAGCAATCCTTTCGGTGCTAGGTCGGGCTTAACGGAGCAGTACTTC. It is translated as CASNPFGARSGLTEQYF.

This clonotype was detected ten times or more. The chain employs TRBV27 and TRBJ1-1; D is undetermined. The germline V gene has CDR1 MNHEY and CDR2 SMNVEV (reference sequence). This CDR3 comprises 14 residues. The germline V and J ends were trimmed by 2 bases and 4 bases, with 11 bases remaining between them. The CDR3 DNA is TGTGCCAGCAGTTTAAGTCTCATGTCCACTGAAGCTTTCTTT. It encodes CASSLSLMSTEAFF.

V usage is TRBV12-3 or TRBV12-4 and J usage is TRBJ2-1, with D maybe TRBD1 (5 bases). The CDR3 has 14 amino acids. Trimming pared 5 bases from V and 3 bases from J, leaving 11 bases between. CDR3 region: CASSTDRSYNEQFF. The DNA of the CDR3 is TGTGCCAGCAGTACCGACAGAAGCTACAATGAGCAGTTCTTC.

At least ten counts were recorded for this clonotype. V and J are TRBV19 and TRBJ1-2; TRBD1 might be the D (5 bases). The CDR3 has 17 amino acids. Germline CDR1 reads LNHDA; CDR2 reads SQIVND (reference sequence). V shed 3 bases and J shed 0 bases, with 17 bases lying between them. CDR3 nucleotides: TGTGCCAGTAGTATGGAGGGCAGTACGGGGGCTAACTATGGCTACACCTTC. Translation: CASSMEGSTGANYGYTF.

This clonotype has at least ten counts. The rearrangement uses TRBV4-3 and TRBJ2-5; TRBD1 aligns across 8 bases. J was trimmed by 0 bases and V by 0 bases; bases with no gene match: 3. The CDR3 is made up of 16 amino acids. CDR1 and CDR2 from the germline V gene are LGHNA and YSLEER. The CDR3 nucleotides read TGCGCCAGCAGCCAAGAGGGGACAGGCTACCAAGAGACCCAGTACTTC. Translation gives CASSQEGTGYQETQYF.

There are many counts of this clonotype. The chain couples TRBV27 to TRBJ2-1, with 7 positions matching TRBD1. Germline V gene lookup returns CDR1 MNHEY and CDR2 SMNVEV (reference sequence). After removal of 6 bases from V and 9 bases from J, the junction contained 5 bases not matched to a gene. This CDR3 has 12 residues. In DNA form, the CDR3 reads TGTGCCAGCAGACACAGGGGTAGTGAGCAGTTCTTC. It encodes CASRHRGSEQFF.

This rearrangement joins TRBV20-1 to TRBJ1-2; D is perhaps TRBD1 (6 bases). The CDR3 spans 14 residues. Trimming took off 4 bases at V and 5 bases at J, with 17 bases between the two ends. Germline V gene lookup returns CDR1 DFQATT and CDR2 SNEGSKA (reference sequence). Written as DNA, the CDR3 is TGCAGTGCTACTGTCCGGGACGGACAGTATGGCTACACCTTC. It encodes CSATVRDGQYGYTF.

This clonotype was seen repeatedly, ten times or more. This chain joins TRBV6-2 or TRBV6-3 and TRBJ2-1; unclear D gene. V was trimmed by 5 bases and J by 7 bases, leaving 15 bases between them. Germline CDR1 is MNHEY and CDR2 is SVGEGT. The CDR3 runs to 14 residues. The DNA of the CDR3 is TGTGCCAGCAGTGAAAAGCCAGATCGGAATGAGCAGTTCTTC. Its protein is CASSEKPDRNEQFF.

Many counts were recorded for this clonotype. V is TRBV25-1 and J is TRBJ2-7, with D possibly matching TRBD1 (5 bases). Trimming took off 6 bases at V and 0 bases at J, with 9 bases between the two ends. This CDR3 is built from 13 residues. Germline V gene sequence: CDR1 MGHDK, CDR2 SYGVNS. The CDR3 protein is CASSPQVSYEQYF. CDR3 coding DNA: TGTGCCAGCAGCCCACAGGTCTCCTACGAGCAGTACTTC.

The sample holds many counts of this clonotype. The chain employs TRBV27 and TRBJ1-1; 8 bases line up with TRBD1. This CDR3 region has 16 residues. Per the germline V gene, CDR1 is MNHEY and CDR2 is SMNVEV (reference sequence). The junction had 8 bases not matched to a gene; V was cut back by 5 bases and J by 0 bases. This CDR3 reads CASSTRRTGLNTEAFF. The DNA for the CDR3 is TGTGCCAGCAGTACTCGAAGGACAGGGCTGAACACTGAAGCTTTCTTT.

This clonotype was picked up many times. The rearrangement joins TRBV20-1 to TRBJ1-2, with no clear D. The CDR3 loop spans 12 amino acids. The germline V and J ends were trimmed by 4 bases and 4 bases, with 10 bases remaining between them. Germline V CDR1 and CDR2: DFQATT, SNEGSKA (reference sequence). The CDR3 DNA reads TGCAGTGCTACAGGATCCGGCTATGGCTACACCTTC. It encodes CSATGSGYGYTF.

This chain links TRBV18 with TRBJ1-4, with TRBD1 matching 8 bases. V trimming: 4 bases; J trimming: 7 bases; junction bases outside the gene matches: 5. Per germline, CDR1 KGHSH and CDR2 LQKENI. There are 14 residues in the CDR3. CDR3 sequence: CASSRTGGSEKLFF. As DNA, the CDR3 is TGTGCCAGCTCACGAACAGGGGGAAGTGAAAAACTGTTTTTT.

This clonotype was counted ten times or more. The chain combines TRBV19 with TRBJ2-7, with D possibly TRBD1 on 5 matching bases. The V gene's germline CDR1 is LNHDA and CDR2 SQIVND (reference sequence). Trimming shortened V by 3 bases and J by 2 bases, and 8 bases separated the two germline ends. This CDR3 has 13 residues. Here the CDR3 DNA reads TGTGCCAGTAGTATCGCGACAGCCTACGAGCAGTACTTC. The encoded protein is CASSIATAYEQYF.

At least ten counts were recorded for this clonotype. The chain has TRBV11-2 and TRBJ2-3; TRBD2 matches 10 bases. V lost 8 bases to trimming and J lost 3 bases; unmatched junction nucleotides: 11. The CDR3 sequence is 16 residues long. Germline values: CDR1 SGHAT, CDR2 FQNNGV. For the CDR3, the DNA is TGTGCCAGCGCTTTTCTGGGACTAGCGATAACAGATACGCAGTATTTT. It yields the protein CASAFLGLAITDTQYF.

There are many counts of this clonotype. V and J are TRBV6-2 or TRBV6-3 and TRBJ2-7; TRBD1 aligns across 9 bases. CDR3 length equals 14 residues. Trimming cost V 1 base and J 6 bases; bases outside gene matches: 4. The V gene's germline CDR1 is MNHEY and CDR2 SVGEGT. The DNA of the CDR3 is TGTGCCAGCAGTTACTGGACAGGGGATGCCGAGCAGTACTTC. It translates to CASSYWTGDAEQYF.

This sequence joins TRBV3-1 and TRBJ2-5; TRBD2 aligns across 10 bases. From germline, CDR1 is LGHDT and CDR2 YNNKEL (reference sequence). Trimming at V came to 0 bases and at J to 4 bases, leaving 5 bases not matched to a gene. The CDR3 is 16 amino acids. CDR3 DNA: TGTGCCAGCAGCCAAGAGACTAGCGGGTTTTCAGAGACCCAGTACTTC. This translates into CASSQETSGFSETQYF.

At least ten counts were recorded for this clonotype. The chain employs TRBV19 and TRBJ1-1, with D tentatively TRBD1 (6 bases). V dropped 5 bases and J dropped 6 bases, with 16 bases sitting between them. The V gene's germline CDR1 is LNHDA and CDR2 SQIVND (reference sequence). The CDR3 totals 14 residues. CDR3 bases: TGTGCCAGTAGTCTCCGGGGTGGGGGCGCTGAAGCTTTCTTT. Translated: CASSLRGGGAEAFF.

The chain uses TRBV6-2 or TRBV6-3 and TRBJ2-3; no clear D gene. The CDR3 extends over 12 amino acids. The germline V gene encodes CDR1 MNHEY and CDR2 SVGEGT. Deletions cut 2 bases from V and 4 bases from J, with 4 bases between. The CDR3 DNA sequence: TGTGCCAGCAGTTACCCCGCAGATACGCAGTATTTT. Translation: CASSYPADTQYF.